A single sample is the source of the 26 T cell receptor beta chains below, sequenced in a study of T cell responses to AZD1222 COVID-19 vaccine. Libraries were prepared by immunoSEQ multiplex PCR; TCRdb keeps only in-frame clonotypes and omits some of them. This sample has 130,000 or so clones, with approximately 90% found just once. The sample was peripheral blood, taken 28 days after the second AZD1222 dose. All receptors come from an adult who received the AZD1222 COVID-19 vaccine.

The chain employs TRBV29-1 and TRBJ2-1; unclear D gene. CDR1 is SQVTM and CDR2 is ANQGSEA in the germline V gene. This CDR3 is 15 amino acids long. V was pared by 3 bases and J by 1 base, with 13 bases between. CDR3 protein: CSVDGQIPSYNEQFF. The DNA for the CDR3 is TGCAGCGTTGACGGCCAGATACCTTCCTACAATGAGCAGTTCTTC.

V usage is TRBV6-1 and J usage is TRBJ2-1, with 10 bases matching TRBD2. V lost 3 bases to trimming and J lost 10 bases; unmatched junction nucleotides: 15. The length of the CDR3 is 17 residues. Germline loops: CDR1 MNHNS, CDR2 SASEGT. This chain's CDR3 is CASSDLAGTSAEEEQFF. Here the CDR3 DNA reads TGTGCCAGCAGTGACCTCGCCGGGACTAGCGCGGAGGAGGAGCAGTTCTTC.

This sequence joins TRBV6-5 and TRBJ1-5; no firm D call. CDR3 size: 16 residues. The germline V gene has CDR1 MNHEY and CDR2 SVGAGI. Trimming removed 0 bases from V and 0 bases from J, with 9 bases in between. The CDR3 loop is CASSYSWGYSNQPQHF. CDR3 in DNA: TGTGCCAGCAGTTACTCATGGGGATATAGCAATCAGCCCCAGCATTTT.

The chain employs TRBV7-3 and TRBJ2-7; no definite D call. Trimming shortened V by 6 bases and J by 4 bases, and 16 bases separated the two germline ends. The CDR3 is made up of 14 amino acids. Germline-derived CDR1 and CDR2 are SGHTA and FQGTGA. The CDR3 DNA is TGTGCCAGCAGTCTATTTGGTATTCAATACGAGCAGTACTTC. Protein: CASSLFGIQYEQYF. Variable domain in full (rest from reference TRBV7-3 and TRBJ2-7): GAGVSQTPSNKVTEKGKYVELRCDPISGHTALYWYRQSLGQGPEFLIYFQGTGAADDSGLPNDRFFAVRPEGSVSTLKIQRTERGDSAVYLCASSLFGIQYEQYFGPGTRLTVT.

The chain combines TRBV19 with TRBJ1-6; weak D call: TRBD1 (6 bases). The germline gives CDR1 LNHDA, CDR2 SQIVND (reference sequence). The CDR3 is 15 amino acids. V gave up 7 bases and J gave up 11 bases, with 21 bases separating them. Written as DNA, the CDR3 is TGTGCCAGTACCTTTGGGGGCAGGGAAGATGCACCCCTCCACTTT. Encoded protein: CASTFGGREDAPLHF.

The J gene is TRBJ2-1, the V gene TRBV10-3, with D uncertain. Germline assignment: CDR1 ENHRY and CDR2 SYGVKD. The CDR3 length is 13 residues. The V gene lost 6 bases and the J gene lost 9 bases, with 15 bases spanning the gap. The CDR3 here is CAISLDFLGEQFF. DNA for the CDR3: TGTGCCATCAGCTTAGACTTTCTGGGTGAGCAGTTCTTC.

The chain combines TRBV5-4 with TRBJ2-7; perhaps TRBD1 as D (5 bases). Deletions cut 4 bases from V and 3 bases from J, with 11 bases between. Per the germline V gene, CDR1 is SGHNT and CDR2 is YYREEE (reference sequence). This CDR3 is built from 13 residues. The CDR3 coding sequence is TGTGCCAGCAGCGTAGACAGAGTCTACGAGCAGTACTTC. Protein product: CASSVDRVYEQYF.

The chain couples TRBV5-1 to TRBJ1-4, with D uncertain. There are 14 residues in the CDR3. Trimming cost V 1 base and J 5 bases, with 9 bases left between them. Germline CDR1 and CDR2: SGHRS and YFSETQ. The CDR3 nucleotides are TGCGCCAGCAGCTTGAGGGCGGGGAATGAAAAACTGTTTTTT. Amino acids: CASSLRAGNEKLFF.

The chain couples TRBV27 to TRBJ2-2, with a possible D match to TRBD2 (5 bases). This CDR3 is built from 12 residues. The ends were cut back, 3 bases at V and 9 bases at J, with 8 bases in the middle. Germline CDR1 and CDR2: MNHEY and SMNVEV (reference sequence). The CDR3 bases are TGTGCCAGCAGTTTTCGGGGAAGGGAGCTGTTTTTT. Amino acids: CASSFRGRELFF.

This chain connects TRBV5-5 to TRBJ2-7; D gene ambiguous. The germline V gene encodes CDR1 SGHKS and CDR2 YYEKEE (reference sequence). Trimming left V 2 bases short and J 4 bases short, with 16 bases between. There are 15 residues in the CDR3. CDR3 protein: CASSFSVAALYEQYF. The CDR3 DNA reads TGTGCCAGCAGCTTCTCGGTCGCGGCCCTTTACGAGCAGTACTTC.

This chain joins TRBV15 and TRBJ2-1; 13 bases align to TRBD2. Per germline, CDR1 LNHNV and CDR2 YYDKDF (reference sequence). The ends lost 5 bases at V and 7 bases at J; junction bases unmatched: 5. The length of the CDR3 is 15 residues. The CDR3 loop is CATSRLAGGLNEQFF. The CDR3 coding sequence is TGTGCCACCAGCCGACTAGCGGGAGGATTAAATGAGCAGTTCTTC.

This clone occurred once. The chain recombines TRBV20-1 with TRBJ2-7; TRBD1 is a possible D gene (6 bases). The CDR3 is made up of 11 amino acids. Germline V gene sequence: CDR1 DFQATT, CDR2 SNEGSKA (reference sequence). The V and J ends lost 4 bases and 2 bases respectively, with 6 bases between them. The CDR3 protein is CSATGAYEQYF. CDR3 nucleotides: TGCAGTGCTACAGGGGCCTACGAGCAGTACTTC.

V and J are TRBV6-5 and TRBJ2-2; D may be TRBD2 (5 bases). CDR1 MNHEY and CDR2 SVGAGI come from the germline V gene. With 9 bases removed from V and 7 bases from J, the gap between germline ends came to 12 bases. This CDR3 is built from 12 residues. The CDR3 here is CASRGGVGELFF. CDR3 in DNA: TGTGCCAGTCGGGGTGGGGTCGGGGAGCTGTTTTTT.

The chain has TRBV24-1 and TRBJ2-2; tentative D call: TRBD1 (6 bases). This CDR3 region has 14 residues. V was clipped by 1 base and J by 9 bases, with 11 bases between them. Germline V gives CDR1 KGHDR, CDR2 SFDVKD. This CDR3 is CATSDFRGVRELFF. The CDR3, as DNA: TGTGCCACCAGTGATTTCAGGGGAGTCCGGGAGCTGTTTTTT.

The chain has TRBV7-3 and TRBJ2-3, with TRBD2 matching 7 bases. CDR3 length equals 19 residues. Germline trimming cut 0 bases from V and 7 bases from J; bases unmatched to any gene: 19. Germline CDR1 reads SGHTA; CDR2 reads FQGTGA. CDR3 in DNA: TGTGCCAGCAGCTTAACTTCGGGAGGTGGGGGGTACCCTCGTAATACGCAGTATTTT. It specifies CASSLTSGGGGYPRNTQYF. The whole variable domain, remainder taken from reference TRBV7-3 and TRBJ2-3, is GAGVSQTPSNKVTEKGKYVELRCDPISGHTALYWYRQSLGQGPEFLIYFQGTGAADDSGLPNDRFFAVRPEGSVSTLKIQRTERGDSAVYLCASSLTSGGGGYPRNTQYFGPGTRLTVL.

The genes are TRBV24-1 and TRBJ2-2; D gene unclear. The CDR3 runs 15 residues. Germline lookup yields CDR1 KGHDR and CDR2 SFDVKD. Trimming took 5 bases from V and 0 from J, leaving 9 bases between them. CDR3 bases: TGTGCCACCAGTGTTACCAGTCCGAACACCGGGGAGCTGTTTTTT. Translation: CATSVTSPNTGELFF.

The rearrangement links TRBV6-8 to TRBJ1-6; 10 nucleotides agree with TRBD1. There are 14 residues in the CDR3. Germline V gives CDR1 MNHGY, CDR2 SAAAGT. With V trimmed by 8 bases and J by 7 bases, 5 bases remained unmatched. This CDR3 is CASRDRGGNSPLHF. CDR3 coding DNA: TGTGCCAGCCGGGACAGGGGAGGAAATTCACCCCTCCACTTT.

J is TRBJ1-5 and V is TRBV28; D is possibly TRBD1 (5 bases). The length of the CDR3 is 12 residues. V was clipped by 7 bases and J by 4 bases, with 8 bases between them. The germline V gene has CDR1 MDHEN and CDR2 SYDVKM. CDR3 protein: CASTDRNQPQHF. The DNA of the CDR3 is TGTGCCAGCACCGACAGAAATCAGCCCCAGCATTTT.

The genes are TRBV19 and TRBJ1-2; 8 nucleotides match TRBD1. V was pared by 3 bases and J by 9 bases, with 3 bases of the junction left unmatched. Germline V gives CDR1 LNHDA, CDR2 SQIVND (reference sequence). The CDR3 loop spans 12 amino acids. CDR3: CASSMAGGRYTF. In nucleotides, the CDR3 is TGTGCCAGTAGTATGGCAGGGGGCCGCTACACCTTC.

This rearrangement joins TRBV19 to TRBJ2-1; 11 bases are shared with TRBD2. Germline V gene lookup returns CDR1 LNHDA and CDR2 SQIVND (reference sequence). The CDR3 is made up of 14 amino acids. The trim removed 5 bases at V and 10 bases at J, leaving 7 bases unmatched. CDR3 coding DNA: TGTGCCAGTAGTTATAGCGGGAGGGCCCAGGAGCAGTTCTTC. It codes for CASSYSGRAQEQFF.

The chain carries TRBV4-1 and TRBJ2-3; 9 positions agree with TRBD2. Trimming cost V 4 bases and J 1 base; bases outside gene matches: 21. Per germline, CDR1 MGHRA and CDR2 YSYEKL. There are 21 residues in the CDR3. In DNA, the CDR3 is TGCGCCAGCAGCCCAGCCGGGACTAGCTGGTTCCGGTCATCAGGCACAGATACGCAGTATTTT. Protein: CASSPAGTSWFRSSGTDTQYF.

The chain is built from TRBV28 and TRBJ1-1, with 7 bases that match TRBD1. CDR1 is MDHEN, CDR2 SYDVKM, per germline. Trimming took 6 bases from V and 3 from J; bases not matched to a gene: 7. The CDR3 sequence is 14 residues long. In DNA form, the CDR3 reads TGTGCCAGCAGGAGACAGGGTTGGGACACTGAAGCTTTCTTT. Protein sequence: CASRRQGWDTEAFF.

V and J are TRBV5-8 and TRBJ2-5, with 7 bases identical to TRBD2. CDR3 size: 12 residues. Germline V gives CDR1 SGHTS, CDR2 YDEGEE. V lost 6 bases, J lost 7 bases, and 6 bases stayed unmatched. The CDR3: CASNIAGRTQYF. DNA of the CDR3: TGTGCCAGCAATATAGCGGGTAGGACCCAGTACTTC.

The chain has TRBV4-1 and TRBJ1-5, with D uncertain. The V gene lost 4 bases and the J gene lost 4 bases, with 14 bases spanning the gap. The germline gives CDR1 MGHRA, CDR2 YSYEKL. CDR3 length: 15 residues. Here the CDR3 DNA reads TGCGCCAGCAGCCTTATGGGTGTCGGGAATCAGCCCCAGCATTTT. Protein sequence: CASSLMGVGNQPQHF.

The J gene is TRBJ1-4, the V gene TRBV29-1, with 10 bases aligning to TRBD1. The V segment lost 5 bases and the J segment 10 bases; nucleotides outside the gene matches: 10. This CDR3 is 14 amino acids long. From germline, CDR1 is SQVTM and CDR2 ANQGSEA. The chain's CDR3 is CSVSRRDRGGKLFF. CDR3 nucleotides: TGCAGCGTTTCCCGCCGGGACAGGGGCGGAAAACTGTTTTTT.

This clone appeared a single time. The chain employs TRBV29-1 and TRBJ1-1; D remains unclear. Trimming stripped 4 bases from V and 2 bases from J, with 14 bases between. The CDR3 contains 14 residues. CDR1 is SQVTM and CDR2 is ANQGSEA in the germline V gene. CDR3 amino acids: CSVVGSQLNTEAFF. The CDR3 region has the DNA TGCAGCGTTGTAGGTAGCCAGCTAAACACTGAAGCTTTCTTT.